This T cell receptor beta chain was documented in a study of CD8 T cells in ankylosing spondylitis. Study results and caveats: Both synovial fluid and blood in reactive arthritis had previously been reported to carry some motif variants. Significant enrichment of disease-linked clones was reported in matched ankylosing spondylitis synovial fluid. About 8 highly homologous variants made up a TCR beta motif that seemed to typify ankylosing spondylitis blood. Disease-linked clones, CD8+, were relatively rare in peripheral blood.

Concerning this clonotype: Its antigen remains unidentified.

Quantitative 5'-RACE with molecular barcodes generated TCR beta libraries. TCRdb re-called the 5' RACE reads with MiXCR, one entry per CDR3 protein. The sample includes about 540,000 distinct CDR3 sequences, roughly an eighth of them seen just once. CDR1 is SQVTM and CDR2 is ANQGSEA in the germline V gene. The V end was cut by 1 base, the J end by 2 bases, with 10 bases between. The CDR3 runs 14 residues. The sample was blood, either unsorted or a sorted T cell fraction (not recorded which). The receptor was derived from a male donor with ankylosing spondylitis. V usage is TRBV29-1 and J usage is TRBJ2-3; D unclear. CDR3 sequence: CSVEVLLNTDTQYF. Here the CDR3 DNA reads TGCAGCGTTGAAGTCCTCTTAAACACAGATACGCAGTATTTT.